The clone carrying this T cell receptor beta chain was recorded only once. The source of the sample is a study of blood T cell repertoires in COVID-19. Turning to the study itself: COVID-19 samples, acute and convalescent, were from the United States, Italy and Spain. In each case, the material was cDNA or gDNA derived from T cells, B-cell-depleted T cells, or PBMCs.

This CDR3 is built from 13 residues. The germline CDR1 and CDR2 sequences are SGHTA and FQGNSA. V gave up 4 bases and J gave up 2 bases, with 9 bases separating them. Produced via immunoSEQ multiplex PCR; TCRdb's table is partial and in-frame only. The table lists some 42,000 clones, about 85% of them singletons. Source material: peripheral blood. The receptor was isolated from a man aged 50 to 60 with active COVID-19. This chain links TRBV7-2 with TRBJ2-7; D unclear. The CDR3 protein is CASSSHDTYEQYF. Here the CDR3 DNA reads TGTGCCAGCAGCTCACACGATACCTACGAGCAGTACTTC. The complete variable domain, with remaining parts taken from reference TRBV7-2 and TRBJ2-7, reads GAGVSQSPSNKVTEKGKDVELRCDPISGHTALYWYRQSLGQGLEFLIYFQGNSAPDKSGLPSDRFSAERTGGSVSTLTIQRTQQEDSAVYLCASSSHDTYEQYFGPGTRLTVT.